Following are 23 T cell receptor beta chains from one sample sequenced in a study of metastatic and nonmetastatic thyroid tumors. Prior to thyroid surgery, none of the patients had received any treatment. TCRdb re-called the PCR reads through MiXCR. This sample yields around 22,000 clones, of which roughly a fifth are seen a single time; 6% to 9.5% belongs to the top ten. Sequencing input: blood. The receptors were gathered from a female donor with papillary thyroid cancer or a benign thyroid nodule (not recorded which). Some clones in this sample may be carry-over from other donors' samples.

Note on this clone: It is likely a read error, because the conserved phenylalanine at the end of the CDR3 is missing. Because the CDR3's place on the DNA is in doubt, the DNA is left out and the CDR3 is given as listed by TCRdb. The chain couples TRBV15 to TRBJ1-1; TRBD1 reflects the table's D call only, with no check against the DNA. Germline CDR1 LNHNV, CDR2 YYDKDF (reference sequence). The CDR3 spans 13 amino acids, including both terminal residues. The CDR3 protein is CATLDRANTEAYI.

The chain links TRBV6-2 or TRBV6-3 to TRBJ1-2; D gene unclear. This CDR3 is built from 14 residues. Trimming shortened V by 7 bases and J by 2 bases, and 14 bases separated the two germline ends. Germline CDR1 MNHEY, CDR2 SVGEGT. CDR3 protein: CASTPSMGNYGYTF. The CDR3 bases are TGTGCCAGCACCCCGTCCATGGGAAACTATGGCTACACCTTC.

This clone is deemed medium-sized (0.01 to 0.1%). The chain links TRBV10-3 to TRBJ2-7, with 8 bases lining up with TRBD1. This CDR3 is built from 14 residues. Germline V gene data show CDR1 as ENHRY and CDR2 as SYGVKD. V was clipped by 10 bases and J by 0 bases; unmatched bases: 8. The CDR3 nucleotides are TGTGCCACCCGAGGGGGGACAGGCTCCTACGAGCAGTACTTC. Translating gives CATRGGTGSYEQYF.

This clone occurred a few times. Relative to the germline gene, one junction end is altered; a read error may explain this. The rearrangement uses TRBV6-2 or TRBV6-3 and TRBJ1-3; D is ambiguous. The CDR3 spans 13 residues. Germline CDR1 is MNHEY and CDR2 is SVGEGT. This CDR3 is CVSSYSAGNTIYF. The CDR3 DNA reads TGTGTCAGCAGTTATTCCGCGGGAAACACAATATATTTT.

This clone was recorded a few times. The gene calls are TRBV7-2 and TRBJ1-2; D not resolved. The CDR3 length is 15 residues. The germline V and J ends were trimmed by 1 base and 4 bases, with 13 bases remaining between them. Germline CDR1 and CDR2: SGHTA and FQGNSA. The CDR3 protein is CASSLESHRSYGYTF. The CDR3, as DNA: TGTGCCAGCAGCTTAGAGTCCCACAGAAGCTATGGCTACACCTTC.

This clone was counted ten times or more. CDR3 in amino acids: CASSHVKGAGPYEQYF. Written as DNA, the CDR3 is TGTGCCAGCAGCCATGTAAAGGGGGCCGGTCCCTACGAGCAGTACTTC. The chain employs TRBV3-1 and TRBJ2-7, with TRBD1 identical over 7 bases. Germline loops: CDR1 LGHDT, CDR2 YNNKEL (reference sequence). Unmatched junction bases numbered 10, after V lost 3 bases and J lost 2 bases. There are 16 residues in the CDR3.

This clone was seen more than once but under ten times. V and J are TRBV2 and TRBJ2-5; no definite D call. This CDR3 has 14 amino acids. The germline V gene has CDR1 SNHLY and CDR2 FYNNEI. V lost 2 bases, J lost 2 bases, and 9 bases lay in between. CDR3 in DNA: TGTGCCAGCAGTGAATCAGTGGGGCAAGAGACCCAGTACTTC. This codes for CASSESVGQETQYF.

This clone is judged medium-sized (0.01 to 0.1%). The CDR3 loop reads CASSYGTGGNQPQHF. CDR3 nucleotide sequence: TGTGCCAGCAGTTACGGGACAGGGGGCAATCAGCCCCAGCATTTT. V usage is TRBV6-2 or TRBV6-3 and J usage is TRBJ1-5; 10 bases align to TRBD1. The CDR3 loop spans 15 amino acids. Germline V gene lookup returns CDR1 MNHEY and CDR2 SVGEGT. V trimming: 2 bases; J trimming: 2 bases; junction bases outside the gene matches: 0.

On this clone: A much bigger clone sits one base away, suggesting this may be a read error. The chain has TRBV5-6 and TRBJ2-5; TRBD2 is a possible D gene (6 bases). V shed 9 bases and J shed 11 bases, with 23 bases lying between them. Germline CDR1 reads SGHDT; CDR2 reads YYEEEE. The CDR3 is made up of 13 amino acids. The CDR3 loop reads CATSPDPKGTQYF. The CDR3 DNA reads TGTGCCACCAGTCCTGACCCTAAGGGGACTCAGTACTTC.

By share, this clone counts as medium-sized. This rearrangement joins TRBV12-3 or TRBV12-4 to TRBJ2-7, with D possibly TRBD1 on 5 matching bases. Trimming removed 3 bases at V and 6 bases at J, with 9 bases between. This CDR3 region has 12 residues. The CDR3 loop reads CASSLQGLEQYF. In DNA, the CDR3 is TGTGCCAGCAGTTTGCAGGGTCTCGAGCAGTACTTC.

There are many counts of this clone. J is TRBJ1-1 and V is TRBV29-1; no definite D call. Trimming stripped 7 bases from V and 1 base from J, with 7 bases between. The CDR3 sequence is 11 residues long. Germline CDR1 reads SQVTM; CDR2 reads ANQGSEA. CDR3 DNA: TGCAGCGGCTCGGGGAACACTGAAGCTTTCTTT. It translates to CSGSGNTEAFF.

A few counts support this clone. The V call is TRBV6-1, the J call TRBJ2-3, with TRBD2 identical over 10 bases. CDR1 is MNHNS and CDR2 is SASEGT in the germline V gene. Unmatched junction bases numbered 6, after V lost 5 bases and J lost 1 base. The CDR3 runs 16 residues. This CDR3 is CASSKTSGCGTDTQYF. The CDR3 DNA reads TGTGCCAGCAGTAAGACTAGCGGGTGTGGCACAGATACGCAGTATTTT.

As to this clone: Germline and junction disagree at one end, which may indicate a read error. V usage is TRBV2 and J usage is TRBJ2-1, with unresolved D. CDR1 and CDR2 (germline): SNHLY, FYNNEI. There are 13 residues in the CDR3. DNA for the CDR3: TGTGCCGGCAGTGAAGCGTTGACGCATGAGCAGTTCTTC. Translation: CAGSEALTHEQFF.

This clone is medium-sized in the sample. This chain links TRBV12-3 or TRBV12-4 with TRBJ1-5; TRBD1 is a possible D gene (6 bases). This CDR3 has 16 residues. V lost 1 base and J 4 bases, leaving 14 bases between the germline ends. The CDR3 sequence: CASSLDKGQGNQPQHF. DNA for the CDR3: TGTGCCAGCAGTTTAGATAAAGGGCAGGGGAATCAGCCCCAGCATTTT.

This chain uses TRBV5-6 with TRBJ2-2; possible D gene TRBD1, 6 bases. V lost 7 bases and J 5 bases, leaving 12 bases between the germline ends. The CDR3 has 13 amino acids. Germline V CDR1 and CDR2: SGHDT, YYEEEE. CDR3 protein: CASLTQGTGELFF. In DNA form, the CDR3 reads TGTGCCAGCCTTACACAGGGTACCGGGGAGCTGTTTTTT.

The sample holds many counts of this clone. V gene TRBV5-8 combines with J gene TRBJ2-7, with 10 bases matching TRBD1. The CDR3 extends over 15 amino acids. V lost 5 bases to trimming and J lost 2 bases; unmatched junction nucleotides: 7. Germline V gives CDR1 SGHTS, CDR2 YDEGEE. Here the CDR3 reads CASSPGTGAPYEQYF. The CDR3 DNA is TGTGCCAGCAGTCCCGGGACAGGGGCACCCTACGAGCAGTACTTC.

The gene calls are TRBV11-2 and TRBJ2-6; D call uncertain. In germline, CDR1 is SGHAT, CDR2 FQNNGV. This CDR3 spans 18 amino acids. V was shortened by 1 base and J by 0 bases, with 13 bases between the two germline ends. This CDR3 reads CASSLVMVGTSGANVLTF. CDR3 sequence (DNA): TGTGCCAGCAGCTTAGTAATGGTCGGAACCTCTGGGGCCAACGTCCTGACTTTC. Combining the CDR3 with reference TRBV11-2 and TRBJ2-6 gives the whole variable domain EAGVAQSPRYKIIEKRQSVAFWCNPISGHATLYWYQQILGQGPKLLIQFQNNGVVDDSQLPKDRFSAERLKGVDSTLKIQPAKLEDSAVYLCASSLVMVGTSGANVLTFGAGSRLTVL.

Many counts were recorded for this clone. The chain couples TRBV2 to TRBJ2-2; D is perhaps TRBD1 (5 bases). Per the germline V gene, CDR1 is SNHLY and CDR2 is FYNNEI. Deletions cut 8 bases from V and 7 bases from J, with 14 bases between. This CDR3 region has 13 residues. The DNA for the CDR3 is TGTGCCAGCGCAGGGTTGAAAGGCGGGGAGCTGTTTTTT. Translation: CASAGLKGGELFF.

This clone was picked up many times. The rearrangement uses TRBV12-3 or TRBV12-4 and TRBJ2-1; 9 bases map to TRBD1. V lost 5 bases, J lost 12 bases, and 5 bases stayed unmatched. The CDR3 is 12 residues long. CDR3: CASSEPGQGQFF. The DNA for the CDR3 is TGTGCCAGCAGTGAACCGGGACAGGGGCAGTTCTTC.

The V and J genes are TRBV28 and TRBJ2-7, with D unclear. Per germline, CDR1 MDHEN and CDR2 SYDVKM. The CDR3 is 12 residues long. Trimming removed 4 bases from V and 10 bases from J, with 14 bases in between. The CDR3 protein is CASSSNIWDQYF. The CDR3 DNA is TGTGCCAGCAGTTCCAACATCTGGGATCAGTACTTC.

In its sample, this clone was seen many times. This sequence joins TRBV2 and TRBJ2-7, with D possibly being TRBD1 (5 bases). The CDR3 is 12 residues long. Germline V gene data show CDR1 as SNHLY and CDR2 as FYNNEI. Trimming stripped 2 bases from V and 4 bases from J, with 6 bases between. The CDR3 bases are TGTGCCAGCAGTGAACAGGGTTACGAGCAGTACTTC. This sequence encodes CASSEQGYEQYF.

This clone showed up many times. This sequence joins TRBV5-4 and TRBJ2-5, with 7 bases lining up with TRBD2. The CDR3 spans 17 residues. Unmatched junction bases numbered 10, after V lost 0 bases and J lost 2 bases. Germline values: CDR1 SGHNT, CDR2 YYREEE (reference sequence). CDR3 region: CASSLGGGGRLQETQYF. CDR3 in DNA: TGTGCCAGCAGCTTGGGTGGCGGGGGACGACTGCAAGAGACCCAGTACTTC.

There are a few counts of this clone. This chain connects TRBV6-2 or TRBV6-3 to TRBJ2-2; D unresolved. Per the germline V gene, CDR1 is MNHEY and CDR2 is SVGEGT. The CDR3 contains 11 residues. V was trimmed by 6 bases and J by 8 bases, leaving 7 bases between them. The CDR3 nucleotides are TGTGCCAGCAGCCTTACAGGGGAGCTGTTTTTT. Protein product: CASSLTGELFF.